Listed below are T cell receptor beta chains from one sample, sequenced in a study of shared clonotypes between healthy human individuals. Sequencing used immunoSEQ multiplex PCR; TCRdb keeps in-frame clones, though not all of them. This table holds 1.5 million to 2.5 million clones, over 85% found once. Material: naive CD8+ T cells sorted from blood. The receptor set was obtained from a man aged 18 to 30 in good health. Both conserved end residues are trimmed from each CDR3. The order of the fields is V gene, J gene, CDR3 protein.

v_gene: TRBV15
j_gene: TRBJ1-2
CDR3aa: ATSDRGSGYT

v_gene: TRBV9
j_gene: TRBJ2-7
CDR3aa: ASSVYGGLAYEQY

v_gene: TRBV5-6
j_gene: TRBJ1-6
CDR3aa: ASSLTGGISPLH

v_gene: TRBV9
j_gene: TRBJ2-1
CDR3aa: ASSVTPSKSEQF

v_gene: TRBV29-1
j_gene: TRBJ2-2
CDR3aa: SLLAGGGELF

v_gene: TRBV28
j_gene: TRBJ1-5
CDR3aa: ASSPLEGGQPQH

v_gene: TRBV30
j_gene: TRBJ1-5
CDR3aa: AWSVQENQPQH

v_gene: TRBV19
j_gene: TRBJ1-5
CDR3aa: ASRRGTSNQPQH

v_gene: TRBV10-2
j_gene: TRBJ2-1
CDR3aa: ASSSGLEF

v_gene: TRBV19
j_gene: TRBJ2-7
CDR3aa: ASSIGLNYEQY

v_gene: TRBV27
j_gene: TRBJ2-5
CDR3aa: ASSLRDSEETQY

v_gene: TRBV29-1
j_gene: TRBJ1-1
CDR3aa: SVERWDTIMNTEAF

v_gene: TRBV13
j_gene: TRBJ1-1
CDR3aa: ASSEFGTEAF

v_gene: TRBV7-9
j_gene: TRBJ2-3
CDR3aa: ASRTPPGQRTDTQY

v_gene: TRBV21-1
j_gene: TRBJ1-2
CDR3aa: ALVCYT

v_gene: TRBV11-3
j_gene: TRBJ2-2
CDR3aa: ASSLSSGGYTGELF

v_gene: TRBV6-6
j_gene: TRBJ1-4
CDR3aa: ASSYLSGTEKLF

v_gene: TRBV27
j_gene: TRBJ2-7
CDR3aa: ASSLSAGTASYEQY

v_gene: TRBV15
j_gene: TRBJ2-3
CDR3aa: ATSRDRVDTQY